This paragraph covers one T cell receptor (beta chain) sequence. Its specificity is unknown. These data originate in a study of cytomegalovirus exposure and HLA in healthy donors. PCR employed 60 Vbeta and 13 Jbeta primers. Here immunoSEQ multiplex PCR was the method, and the copy in TCRdb shows in-frame clones only, minus some. The sample shows some 100,000 clones, roughly 70% of them seen only once. Overall study findings and caveats: In a later analysis, DRB1 alleles had the most associated TCRs; HLA-C alleles the fewest. Looking again later, the authors saw that most CMV-associated TCR beta chains seemed HLA-restricted. There was a cluster of highly shared sequence variants that was likely a sequencing artifact. Reportedly, a later analysis found an Asian-associated ancestry cluster had fewer N-insertions than the roughly 700-donor mean.

V gave up 1 base and J gave up 2 bases; unmatched junction bases: 7. The CDR3 runs 16 residues. The germline CDR1 and CDR2 sequences are SGHVS and FNYEAQ. The TCR was taken from a woman aged 18-35 years in good health and CMV-seropositive. Sequenced material: PBMCs. The V call is TRBV7-6, the J call TRBJ2-5; 7 nucleotides align to TRBD1. CDR3: CASSLGTGTAQETQYF. The CDR3 coding sequence is TGTGCCAGCAGCTTAGGCACCGGGACAGCACAAGAGACCCAGTACTTC.